The 9 T cell receptor beta chains reported below all come from one sample, sequenced in a study of CD8+ T cells in alopecia areata. As the sequencing template, cDNA was produced by extracting RNA and reverse transcribing it. Here immunoSEQ multiplex PCR was the method, and the copy in TCRdb shows in-frame clones only, minus some. The sample contains some 180,000 clones, about 55% of which appear only once. The treatment: oral pan-JAK inhibitor, 5-10 mg twice daily. The input for sequencing was CD8+ T cells sorted from blood, taken at week 24, from a patient treated with tofacitinib. Source of these receptors: a human donor with alopecia areata.

This clone appeared a few times. The chain's CDR3 is CASSLEVGGAENYEQYF. DNA for the CDR3: TGTGCCAGCAGCTTAGAGGTCGGCGGGGCGGAAAACTACGAGCAGTACTTC. This rearrangement joins TRBV7-2 to TRBJ2-7; D is possibly TRBD2 (6 bases). CDR1 is SGHTA, CDR2 FQGNSA, per germline. The V gene lost 1 base and the J gene lost 3 bases, with 19 bases spanning the gap. This CDR3 has 17 amino acids.

The rearrangement links TRBV9 to TRBJ2-7; 7 bases align to TRBD1. V gave up 0 bases and J gave up 0 bases; unmatched junction bases: 3. CDR1 is SGDLS and CDR2 is YYNGEE in the germline V gene. CDR3 length: 15 residues. The CDR3 spells CASSVVGTDSYEQYF. CDR3 sequence (DNA): TGTGCCAGCAGCGTAGTTGGGACAGACTCCTACGAGCAGTACTTC. The full variable domain, rest sourced from reference TRBV9 and TRBJ2-7, is DSGVTQTPKHLITATGQRVTLRCSPRSGDLSVYWYQQSLDQGLQFLIQYYNGEERAKGNILERFSAQQFPDLHSELNLSSLELGDSALYFCASSVVGTDSYEQYFGPGTRLTVT.

The chain employs TRBV27 and TRBJ2-6, with D uncertain. V was clipped by 2 bases and J by 0 bases, with 5 bases between them. There are 15 residues in the CDR3. From germline, CDR1 is MNHEY and CDR2 SMNVEV (reference sequence). As DNA, the CDR3 is TGTGCCAGCAGTTTACTCCTCTCTGGGGCCAACGTCCTGACTTTC. Its translation is CASSLLLSGANVLTF.

This clone was seen a few times. This chain links TRBV11-2 with TRBJ2-4; D might be TRBD1 or TRBD2, each matching 5 bases. The germline V gene has CDR1 SGHAT and CDR2 FQNNGV. Trimming removed 3 bases at V and 1 base at J, with 10 bases between. This CDR3 is 15 amino acids long. The DNA of the CDR3 is TGTGCCAGCAGCTTGAACTGGGGGGCCAAAAACATTCAGTACTTC. Translating it yields CASSLNWGAKNIQYF.

V usage is TRBV6-4 and J usage is TRBJ2-1; D remains ambiguous. The CDR3 is 15 residues long. V was pared by 4 bases and J by 10 bases, with 20 bases between. CDR1 and CDR2 (germline): MRHNA, SNTAGT. CDR3 nucleotide sequence: TGTGCCAGCAGTGCGGGCAGGCAGGCCGCTACCGAGCAGTTCTTC. Residues: CASSAGRQAATEQFF.

The chain recombines TRBV30 with TRBJ2-1, with D tentatively TRBD2 (6 bases). Germline V gives CDR1 GTSNPN, CDR2 SVGIG (reference sequence). V was shortened by 4 bases and J by 5 bases, with 12 bases between the two germline ends. This CDR3 has 13 residues. The CDR3 region has the DNA TGTGCCTGGACTCGACTAGACAACAATGAGCAGTTCTTC. This gives the protein CAWTRLDNNEQFF.

This sequence joins TRBV5-6 and TRBJ2-7, with a possible D match to TRBD2 (5 bases). Germline V CDR1 and CDR2: SGHDT, YYEEEE. The CDR3 runs to 12 residues. V lost 1 base and J 4 bases, leaving 6 bases between the germline ends. Here the CDR3 reads CASSLSGYEQYF. CDR3 DNA sequence: TGTGCCAGCAGCTTGTCGGGGTACGAGCAGTACTTC.

The CDR3 loop is CSVEGGEETRADTQYF. The CDR3 DNA sequence: TGCAGCGTTGAAGGTGGGGAAGAGACGCGGGCAGATACGCAGTATTTT. The V call is TRBV29-1, the J call TRBJ2-3; D perhaps matches TRBD2 (5 bases). The length of the CDR3 is 16 residues. V was cut by 1 base and J by 4 bases, with 18 bases left in between. The germline CDR1 and CDR2 sequences are SQVTM and ANQGSEA.

This clone was recorded a few times. The chain carries TRBV28 and TRBJ1-4, with no clear D. V was trimmed by 3 bases and J by 6 bases, leaving 8 bases between them. The CDR3 is 13 amino acids. Germline values: CDR1 MDHEN, CDR2 SYDVKM. The CDR3 DNA sequence: TGTGCCAGCAGTTTGACCTTAGATGAAAAACTGTTTTTT. This codes for CASSLTLDEKLFF.